Each of the 20 T cell receptor beta chains below was sequenced from the same sample in a study of blood T cell repertoires in COVID-19. Assay used: immunoSEQ multiplex PCR; TCRdb lists only in-frame clones, some missing. The data contain roughly 200,000 clones, roughly 83% of them singletons. Sequenced sample: PBMCs or T cells enriched from blood (not recorded which). Receptors were obtained from a man aged 40-55 years with acute COVID-19.

The chain recombines TRBV5-1 with TRBJ2-7; 9 bases align to TRBD2. The V gene's germline CDR1 is SGHRS and CDR2 YFSETQ. After removal of 4 bases from V and 0 bases from J, the junction contained 8 bases not matched to a gene. The CDR3 is 16 amino acids. CDR3 loop: CASSPRAGGPSYEQYF. The DNA for the CDR3 is TGCGCCAGCAGCCCCCGCGCGGGAGGGCCCTCCTACGAGCAGTACTTC.

The V gene is TRBV2, the J gene TRBJ1-2, with 7 bases that match TRBD1. The V and J ends lost 4 bases and 1 base, in that order; junction bases with no gene match: 0. Germline values: CDR1 SNHLY, CDR2 FYNNEI. This CDR3 is built from 13 residues. CDR3 coding DNA: TGTGCCAGCAGTGGACAGGGTAACTATGGCTACACCTTC. It yields the protein CASSGQGNYGYTF.

The chain employs TRBV29-1 and TRBJ2-3, with 14 bases matching TRBD2. V shed 7 bases and J 5 bases; nucleotides not matched to a gene: 5. CDR1 and CDR2 (germline): SQVTM, ANQGSEA. The CDR3 loop spans 14 amino acids. For the CDR3, the DNA is TGCAGCGAGACTAGCGGGAGGGCTGGAGATACGCAGTATTTT. As protein: CSETSGRAGDTQYF.

The rearrangement links TRBV6-5 to TRBJ2-7; D possibly corresponds to TRBD2 (7 bases). CDR1 is MNHEY and CDR2 is SVGAGI in the germline V gene. The CDR3 extends over 14 amino acids. The CDR3 nucleotides are TGTGCAGTGGTGGTTGCGGGGGCTCCACGCGAGCAGTACTTC. Protein: CAVVVAGAPREQYF.

This chain joins TRBV2 and TRBJ2-7; 9 bases agree with TRBD1. Germline CDR1 reads SNHLY; CDR2 reads FYNNEI. The CDR3 runs to 14 residues. J was trimmed by 0 bases and V by 7 bases; bases with no gene match: 4. CDR3 nucleotide sequence: TGTGCCAGCAAGCGACAGGGGGGCTCCTACGAGCAGTACTTC. Translation gives CASKRQGGSYEQYF.

The rearrangement links TRBV3-1 (or the pseudogene TRBV3-2) to TRBJ2-7; 9 bases match TRBD2. Germline V CDR1 and CDR2: LGHDT, YNNKEL (reference sequence). Trimming removed 6 bases from V and 2 bases from J; junction bases left unmatched: 8. The CDR3 has 15 amino acids. CDR3 sequence: CASRPSGRSPYEQYF. The CDR3 DNA is TGTGCCAGCAGACCCAGCGGGAGGTCCCCCTACGAGCAGTACTTC.

V and J are TRBV29-1 and TRBJ2-5; D may be TRBD2 (7 bases). Deletions cut 5 bases from V and 5 bases from J, with 15 bases between. The germline gives CDR1 SQVTM, CDR2 ANQGSEA. The CDR3 has 13 amino acids. The CDR3 region is CSVTGRAGETQYF. DNA for the CDR3: TGCAGCGTTACAGGGAGGGCCGGGGAGACCCAGTACTTC.

The chain links TRBV10-3 to TRBJ1-1, with a weak D call TRBD1 (6 bases). Per germline, CDR1 ENHRY and CDR2 SYGVKD. The CDR3 consists of 15 residues. V was pared by 3 bases and J by 0 bases, with 11 bases between. The CDR3 nucleotides are TGTGCCATCAGTGACACAGGGATTATGAACACTGAAGCTTTCTTT. Translated, it gives CAISDTGIMNTEAFF.

The rearrangement uses TRBV24-1 and TRBJ1-4; TRBD1 agrees at 9 bases. V dropped 5 bases and J dropped 7; count of bases not matched to a gene: 4. Looked up from germline, CDR1 is KGHDR and CDR2 is SFDVKD. There are 14 residues in the CDR3. CDR3 sequence: CATSAGTGFEKLFF. In nucleotides, the CDR3 is TGTGCCACCAGTGCCGGGACAGGGTTTGAAAAACTGTTTTTT.

The genes are TRBV28 and TRBJ1-5; a possible D gene is TRBD1 (5 bases). CDR1 and CDR2 (germline): MDHEN, SYDVKM. This CDR3 is built from 15 residues. The germline V and J ends were trimmed by 6 bases and 6 bases, with 18 bases remaining between them. The CDR3 spells CASSPTGHYLQPQHF. In DNA, the CDR3 is TGTGCCAGCAGCCCCACCGGACACTACCTTCAGCCCCAGCATTTT.

This rearrangement joins TRBV27 to TRBJ1-4; tentatively, D is TRBD1 (5 bases). This CDR3 has 13 residues. Germline V lookup: CDR1 MNHEY, CDR2 SMNVEV (reference sequence). The ends were cut back, 5 bases at V and 4 bases at J, with 8 bases in the middle. The CDR3 is CASSSRVNEKLFF. CDR3 DNA sequence: TGTGCCAGCAGTAGCAGGGTTAATGAAAAACTGTTTTTT.

The gene calls are TRBV19 and TRBJ1-4; TRBD1 matches 9 bases. Per germline, CDR1 LNHDA and CDR2 SQIVND (reference sequence). V shed 5 bases, J shed 7 bases, and the junction held 8 bases outside the gene matches. This CDR3 comprises 15 residues. The chain's CDR3 is CASSPGTGKVEKLFF. The DNA for the CDR3 is TGTGCCAGTAGTCCCGGGACAGGGAAGGTTGAAAAACTGTTTTTT.

The genes are TRBV3-1 (or the pseudogene TRBV3-2) and TRBJ2-7; D gene ambiguous. Trimming removed 4 bases from V and 2 bases from J, with 12 bases in between. From germline, CDR1 is LGHDT and CDR2 YNNKEL (reference sequence). The CDR3 covers 14 residues. The CDR3 sequence is CASSLTETPYEQYF. The CDR3 nucleotides are TGTGCCAGCAGCCTCACAGAGACCCCCTACGAGCAGTACTTC.

This chain joins TRBV19 and TRBJ1-5; D call uncertain. V dropped 1 base and J dropped 3 bases, with 10 bases sitting between them. The CDR3 is 15 residues long. In germline, CDR1 is LNHDA, CDR2 SQIVND (reference sequence). The CDR3 DNA follows: TGTGCCAGTAGTATAGGACCCAGGTCCAATCAGCCCCAGCATTTT. Its protein is CASSIGPRSNQPQHF.

This clone has a single count. The V call is TRBV7-9, the J call TRBJ2-2; a weak D match, TRBD2 (6 bases). The CDR3 covers 14 residues. Trimming took 8 bases from V and 7 from J, leaving 17 bases between them. Germline values: CDR1 SEHNR, CDR2 FQNEAQ (reference sequence). The CDR3 DNA is TGTGCCAGCGGAAGTCCGGGACTCAACGGGGAGCTGTTTTTT. Protein: CASGSPGLNGELFF.

The CDR3 reads CASSYSTGYYGYTF. The DNA of the CDR3 is TGTGCCAGCAGTTATTCGACAGGGTACTATGGCTACACCTTC. This chain links TRBV6-5 with TRBJ1-2, with 7 positions matching TRBD1. The CDR3 length is 14 residues. V lost 3 bases to trimming and J lost 3 bases; unmatched junction nucleotides: 4. The germline CDR1 and CDR2 sequences are MNHEY and SVGAGI.

This sequence joins TRBV2 and TRBJ2-7, with TRBD1 as a possible D gene (6 bases). This CDR3 contains 13 residues. Looked up from germline, CDR1 is SNHLY and CDR2 is FYNNEI. V lost 10 bases to trimming and J lost 7 bases, with 20 bases between them. This CDR3 reads CATLQGPSREQYF. CDR3 nucleotides: TGTGCCACATTACAGGGACCCTCGCGGGAGCAGTACTTC.

CDR3 region: CASSQENLYGYTF. The CDR3 bases are TGTGCCAGCAGCCAAGAAAATCTCTATGGCTACACCTTC. V gene TRBV4-2 combines with J gene TRBJ1-2; D is unresolved. V was clipped by 0 bases and J by 4 bases, with 6 bases between them. This CDR3 contains 13 residues. Germline V gene lookup returns CDR1 LGHNA and CDR2 YNFKEQ.

With regard to this clone: The sample contains more than one DNA sequence encoding this CDR3. The chain joins TRBV27 to TRBJ2-2; D ambiguous. The CDR3 loop spans 14 amino acids. The V end was cut by 5 bases, the J end by 7 bases, with 14 bases between. Per the germline V gene, CDR1 is MNHEY and CDR2 is SMNVEV (reference sequence). CDR3: CASSRTGWSGELFF. CDR3 DNA sequence: TGTGCCAGCAGTCGAACCGGGTGGAGCGGGGAGCTGTTTTTT.

The chain uses TRBV10-3 and TRBJ2-7, with 8 positions matching TRBD2. V was clipped by 10 bases and J by 6 bases; unmatched bases: 17. Germline CDR1 ENHRY, CDR2 SYGVKD. CDR3 size: 15 residues. The CDR3 loop is CATNGAAGEISEQYF. The CDR3 DNA sequence: TGTGCCACGAACGGGGCAGCGGGAGAAATCTCCGAGCAGTACTTC.